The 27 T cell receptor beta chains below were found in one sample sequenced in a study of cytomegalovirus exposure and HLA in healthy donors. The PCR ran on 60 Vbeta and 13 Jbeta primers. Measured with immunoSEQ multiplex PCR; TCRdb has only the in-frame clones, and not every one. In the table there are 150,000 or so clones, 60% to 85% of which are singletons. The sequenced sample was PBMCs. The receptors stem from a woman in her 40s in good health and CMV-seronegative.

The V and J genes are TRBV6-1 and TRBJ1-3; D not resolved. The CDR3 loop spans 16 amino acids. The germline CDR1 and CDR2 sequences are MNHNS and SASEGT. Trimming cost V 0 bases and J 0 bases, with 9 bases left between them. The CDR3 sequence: CASSEAPGNSGNTIYF. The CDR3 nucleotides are TGTGCCAGCAGTGAAGCCCCAGGTAACTCTGGAAACACCATATATTTT.

CDR3 DNA sequence: TGTGCCAGCACTGGACTGTCGAACACCGGGGAGCTGTTTTTT. It specifies CASTGLSNTGELFF. This chain joins TRBV2 and TRBJ2-2; possibly TRBD2 for D (5 bases). V gave up 7 bases and J gave up 0 bases, with 9 bases separating them. The germline V gene encodes CDR1 SNHLY and CDR2 FYNNEI. The CDR3 is 14 amino acids. The variable domain in full, completed from reference TRBV2 and TRBJ2-2, reads EPEVTQTPSHQVTQMGQEVILRCVPISNHLYFYWYRQILGQKVEFLVSFYNNEISEKSEIFDDQFSVERPDGSNFTLKIRSTKLEDSAMYFCASTGLSNTGELFFGEGSRLTVL.

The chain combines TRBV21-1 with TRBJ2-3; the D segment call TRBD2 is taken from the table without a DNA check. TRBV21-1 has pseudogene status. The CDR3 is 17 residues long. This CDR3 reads CASSKGGADPPPDTQYF. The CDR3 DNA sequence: TGTGCCAGCAGCAAAGGAGGAGCGGATCCACCCCCAGATACGCAGTATTTT.

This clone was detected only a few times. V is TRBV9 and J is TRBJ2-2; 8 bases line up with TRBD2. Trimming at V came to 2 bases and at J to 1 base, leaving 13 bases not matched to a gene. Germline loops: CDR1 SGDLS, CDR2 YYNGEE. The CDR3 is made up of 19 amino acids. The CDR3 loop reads CASSVGPKAGAQNTGELFF. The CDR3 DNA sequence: TGTGCCAGCAGCGTCGGGCCCAAAGCGGGGGCACAGAACACCGGGGAGCTGTTTTTT.

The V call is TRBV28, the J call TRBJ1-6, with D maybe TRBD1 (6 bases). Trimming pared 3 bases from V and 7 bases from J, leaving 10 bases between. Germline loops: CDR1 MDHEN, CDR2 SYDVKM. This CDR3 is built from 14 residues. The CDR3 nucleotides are TGTGCCAGCAGTTTGAGGACAGACAATTCACCCCTCCACTTT. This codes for CASSLRTDNSPLHF.

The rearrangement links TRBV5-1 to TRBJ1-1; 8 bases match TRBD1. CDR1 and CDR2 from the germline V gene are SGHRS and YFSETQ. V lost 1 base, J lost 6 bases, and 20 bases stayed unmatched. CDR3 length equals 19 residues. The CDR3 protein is CASSLPRGQGRNGMAEAFF. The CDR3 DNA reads TGCGCCAGCAGCTTGCCCCGAGGACAGGGAAGGAATGGAATGGCTGAAGCTTTCTTT.

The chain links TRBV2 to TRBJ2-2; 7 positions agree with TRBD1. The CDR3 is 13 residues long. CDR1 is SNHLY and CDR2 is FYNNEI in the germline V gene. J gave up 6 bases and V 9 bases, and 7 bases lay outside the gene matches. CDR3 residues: CASGQGESGELFF. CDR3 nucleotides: TGTGCCAGTGGCCAGGGGGAGTCCGGGGAGCTGTTTTTT.

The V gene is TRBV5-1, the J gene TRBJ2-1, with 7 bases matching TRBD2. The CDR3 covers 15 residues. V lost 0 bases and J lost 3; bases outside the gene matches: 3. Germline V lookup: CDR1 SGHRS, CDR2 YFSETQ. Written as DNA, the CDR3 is TGCGCCAGCAGCTTGGCCAGCGGGGTCTACAATGAGCAGTTCTTC. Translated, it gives CASSLASGVYNEQFF.

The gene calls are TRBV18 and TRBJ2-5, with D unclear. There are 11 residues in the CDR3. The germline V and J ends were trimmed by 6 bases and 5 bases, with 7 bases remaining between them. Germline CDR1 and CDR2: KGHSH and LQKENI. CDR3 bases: TGTGCCAGCTCGCCCCAGGAGACCCAGTACTTC. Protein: CASSPQETQYF.

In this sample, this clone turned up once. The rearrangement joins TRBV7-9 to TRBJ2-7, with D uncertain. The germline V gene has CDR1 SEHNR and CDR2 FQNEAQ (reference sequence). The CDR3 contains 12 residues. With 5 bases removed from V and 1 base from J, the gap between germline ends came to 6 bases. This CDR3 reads CASSPRSYEQYF. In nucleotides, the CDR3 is TGTGCCAGCAGCCCTAGATCCTACGAGCAGTACTTC.

The DNA of the CDR3 is TGCGCCAGCAGCTTTGGCCTTGGGCAGGGTGGAGAGACCCAGTACTTC. Translating gives CASSFGLGQGGETQYF. The V call is TRBV5-1, the J call TRBJ2-5; D possibly corresponds to TRBD1 (5 bases). The germline CDR1 and CDR2 sequences are SGHRS and YFSETQ. The CDR3 is 16 amino acids. The ends were cut back, 2 bases at V and 4 bases at J, with 18 bases in the middle.

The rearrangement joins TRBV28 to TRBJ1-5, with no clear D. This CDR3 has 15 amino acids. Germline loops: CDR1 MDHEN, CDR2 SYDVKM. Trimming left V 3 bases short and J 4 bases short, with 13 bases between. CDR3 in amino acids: CASSLGQARNQPQHF. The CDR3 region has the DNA TGTGCCAGCAGTTTGGGTCAGGCCCGTAATCAGCCCCAGCATTTT.

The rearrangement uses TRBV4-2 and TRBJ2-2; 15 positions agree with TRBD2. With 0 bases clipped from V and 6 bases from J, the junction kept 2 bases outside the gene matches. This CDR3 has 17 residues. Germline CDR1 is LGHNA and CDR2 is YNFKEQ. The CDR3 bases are TGTGCCAGCAGCCAAGAGCGGACTAGCGGGGGGGCCGGGGAGCTGTTTTTT. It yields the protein CASSQERTSGGAGELFF.

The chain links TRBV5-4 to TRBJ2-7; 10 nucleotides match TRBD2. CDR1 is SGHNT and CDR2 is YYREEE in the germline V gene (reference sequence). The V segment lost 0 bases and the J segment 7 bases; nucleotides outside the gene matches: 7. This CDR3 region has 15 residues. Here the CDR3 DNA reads TGTGCCAGCAGCTTGGAACTAGCGGGACCAGGGGAGCAGTACTTC. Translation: CASSLELAGPGEQYF.

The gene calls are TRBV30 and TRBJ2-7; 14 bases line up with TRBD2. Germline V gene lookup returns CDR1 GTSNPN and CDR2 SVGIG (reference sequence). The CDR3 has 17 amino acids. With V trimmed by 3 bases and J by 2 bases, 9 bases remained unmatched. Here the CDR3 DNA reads TGTGCCTGGAGGAGGGGGACTAGCGGGAGATCTCCCTACGAGCAGTACTTC. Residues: CAWRRGTSGRSPYEQYF.

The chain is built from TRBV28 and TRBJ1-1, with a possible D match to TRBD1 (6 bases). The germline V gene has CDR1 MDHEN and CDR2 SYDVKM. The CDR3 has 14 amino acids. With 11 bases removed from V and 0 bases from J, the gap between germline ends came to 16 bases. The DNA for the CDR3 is TGTGCCTCCTTACAGGGTTCTATGAACACTGAAGCTTTCTTT. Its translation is CASLQGSMNTEAFF.

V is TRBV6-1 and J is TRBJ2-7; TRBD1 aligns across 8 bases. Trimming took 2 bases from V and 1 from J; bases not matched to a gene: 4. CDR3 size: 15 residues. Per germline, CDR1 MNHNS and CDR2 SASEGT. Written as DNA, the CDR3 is TGTGCCAGCAGTGAAAAAAACAGGGGGTCCTACGAGCAGTACTTC. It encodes CASSEKNRGSYEQYF.

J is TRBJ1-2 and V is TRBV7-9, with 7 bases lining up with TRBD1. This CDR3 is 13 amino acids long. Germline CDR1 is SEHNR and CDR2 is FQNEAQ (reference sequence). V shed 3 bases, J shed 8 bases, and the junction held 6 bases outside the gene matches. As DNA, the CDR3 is TGTGCCAGCAGCTTGAGACAGGGAGAGGGCTACACCTTC. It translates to CASSLRQGEGYTF.

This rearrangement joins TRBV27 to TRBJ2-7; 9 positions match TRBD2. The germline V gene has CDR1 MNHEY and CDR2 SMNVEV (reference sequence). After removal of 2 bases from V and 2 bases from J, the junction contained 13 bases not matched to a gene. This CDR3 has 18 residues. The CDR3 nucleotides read TGTGCCAGCAGTTTAGCGGGAGGGCCAAGGAGAATGACCTACGAGCAGTACTTC. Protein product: CASSLAGGPRRMTYEQYF.

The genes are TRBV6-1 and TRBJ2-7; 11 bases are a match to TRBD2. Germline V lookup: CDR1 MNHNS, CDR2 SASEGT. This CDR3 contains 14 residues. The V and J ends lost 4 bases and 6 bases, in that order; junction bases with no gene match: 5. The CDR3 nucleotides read TGTGCCAGCAGTGTAGCGGGAGGGCCGCGCGAGCAGTACTTC. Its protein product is CASSVAGGPREQYF.

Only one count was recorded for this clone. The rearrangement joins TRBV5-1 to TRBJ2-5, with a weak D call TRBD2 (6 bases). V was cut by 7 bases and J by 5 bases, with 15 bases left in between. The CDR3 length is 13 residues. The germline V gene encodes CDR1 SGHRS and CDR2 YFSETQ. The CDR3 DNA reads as TGCGCCAGCGCTTACGGGCTAGCGGAGACCCAGTACTTC. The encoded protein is CASAYGLAETQYF.

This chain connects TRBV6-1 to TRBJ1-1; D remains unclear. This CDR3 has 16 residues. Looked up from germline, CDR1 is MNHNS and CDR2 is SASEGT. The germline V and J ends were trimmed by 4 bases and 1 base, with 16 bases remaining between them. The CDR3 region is CASSGLSGLRNTEAFF. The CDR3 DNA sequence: TGTGCCAGCAGTGGTCTAAGCGGCCTTCGGAACACTGAAGCTTTCTTT.

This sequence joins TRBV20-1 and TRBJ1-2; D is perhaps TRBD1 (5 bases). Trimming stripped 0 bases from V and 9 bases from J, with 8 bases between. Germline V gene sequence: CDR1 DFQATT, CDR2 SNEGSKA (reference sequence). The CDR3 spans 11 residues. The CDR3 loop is CSARDGARYTF. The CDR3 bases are TGCAGTGCTAGAGATGGGGCACGCTACACCTTC.

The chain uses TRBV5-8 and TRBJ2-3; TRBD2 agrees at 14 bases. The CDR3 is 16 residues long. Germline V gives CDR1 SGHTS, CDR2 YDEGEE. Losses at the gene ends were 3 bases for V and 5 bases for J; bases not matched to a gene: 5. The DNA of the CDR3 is TGTGCCAGCAGCTCGGGACTAGCGGGAGATGGAGATACGCAGTATTTT. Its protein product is CASSSGLAGDGDTQYF.

The CDR3 DNA sequence: TGTGCCAGCTCACCAGGGTGGACAGGGGAGACTGAAGCTTTCTTT. This encodes CASSPGWTGETEAFF. The chain is built from TRBV18 and TRBJ1-1, with 9 bases lining up with TRBD1. The trim removed 2 bases at V and 5 bases at J, leaving 6 bases unmatched. The CDR3 extends over 15 amino acids. The germline V gene encodes CDR1 KGHSH and CDR2 LQKENI.

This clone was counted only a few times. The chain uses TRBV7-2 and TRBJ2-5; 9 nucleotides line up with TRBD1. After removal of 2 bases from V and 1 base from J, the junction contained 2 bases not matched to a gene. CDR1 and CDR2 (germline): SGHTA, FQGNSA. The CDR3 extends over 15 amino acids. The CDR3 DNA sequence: TGTGCCAGCAGCTTATACAGGGGGCTCCAAGAGACCCAGTACTTC. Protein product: CASSLYRGLQETQYF.

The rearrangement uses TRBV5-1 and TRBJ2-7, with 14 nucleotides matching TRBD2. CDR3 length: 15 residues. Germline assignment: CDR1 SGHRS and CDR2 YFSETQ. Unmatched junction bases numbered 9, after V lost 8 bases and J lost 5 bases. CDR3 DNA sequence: TGCGCCAGTAGGACTAGCGGGAGGAGGGGCAACGAGCAGTACTTC. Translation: CASRTSGRRGNEQYF.